The next 9 T cell receptor beta chains were all read from a single sample in a study of tumor-infiltrating lymphocytes in primary liver carcinoma. Germline DNA was extracted too, while blood RNA derived from unsorted whole blood. Making TCR beta cDNA involved around 500 ng total RNA and a constant-region primer. Sequencing libraries for TCR beta derived from three nested multiplex PCR rounds that used slightly modified ARM-PCR. It was with TRBV1-TRBV30 forward primers and a C-beta reverse primer that the first two PCR rounds were run, at about 9 cycles each. TCRdb recomputed calls from the multiplex PCR reads with MiXCR, one row per CDR3 protein. Among 330,000 or so distinct CDR3 sequences listed, about 61% were seen once. The sample taken for sequencing was peripheral blood. These receptor sequences come from a man in his forties or fifties with primary liver carcinoma and hepatitis B virus infection.

This clonotype is labeled medium-sized. The chain joins TRBV11-2 to TRBJ2-7; no clear D gene. The CDR3 totals 14 residues. Trimming left V 1 base short and J 1 base short, with 8 bases between. In germline, CDR1 is SGHAT, CDR2 FQNNGV. The CDR3, as DNA: TGTGCCAGCAGCTTAGCCCGATTATCCTACGAGCAGTACTTC. It is translated as CASSLARLSYEQYF.

This clonotype came up a few times. The V call is TRBV5-5, the J call TRBJ2-2; D is undetermined. This CDR3 spans 14 amino acids. CDR1 is SGHKS, CDR2 YYEKEE, per germline (reference sequence). The V end lost 1 base, the J end lost 3 bases, and 7 bases lay between the germline ends. CDR3 in amino acids: CASSLWSYTGELFF. CDR3 bases: TGTGCCAGCAGCTTGTGGTCGTACACCGGGGAGCTGTTTTTT.

Points on this clonotype: The junction and the germline gene differ at one end; a read error may be behind it. The chain carries TRBV11-2 and TRBJ1-4; perhaps TRBD1 as D (6 bases). The CDR3 loop spans 14 amino acids. Looked up from germline, CDR1 is SGHAT and CDR2 is FQNNGV. The CDR3 here is CASSLDLGGLRLLF. The CDR3, as DNA: TGTGCCAGCAGCTTAGATCTTGGGGGGCTCAGGCTGCTTTTT.

This clonotype was detected ten times or more. This chain uses TRBV10-3 with TRBJ2-2; no clear D gene. The V gene lost 2 bases and the J gene lost 1 base, with 2 bases spanning the gap. Germline lookup yields CDR1 ENHRY and CDR2 SYGVKD. The CDR3 runs 13 residues. Here the CDR3 DNA reads TGTGCCATCAGTGAGCGGAACACCGGGGAGCTGTTTTTT. Protein: CAISERNTGELFF.

This clonotype was counted once. Given a much more abundant clone one base away, this may be a read error. The chain has TRBV6-2 or TRBV6-3 and TRBJ2-2, with D possibly TRBD2 on 5 matching bases. V was trimmed by 7 bases and J by 8 bases, leaving 8 bases between them. This CDR3 spans 11 amino acids. Looked up from germline, CDR1 is MNHEY and CDR2 is SVGEGT. The CDR3 nucleotides are TGTGCCAGCATCAGAGGGGGGGAGCTGTTTTTT. Translated: CASIRGGELFF.

This clonotype was seen a handful of times. The chain uses TRBV7-9 and TRBJ2-2; D unclear. Trimming cost V 2 bases and J 4 bases, with 8 bases left between them. CDR3 size: 14 residues. Germline lookup yields CDR1 SEHNR and CDR2 FQNEAQ (reference sequence). The CDR3 region has the DNA TGTGCCAGCAGCTTAAGGAGTAGCACCGGGGAGCTGTTTTTT. It yields the protein CASSLRSSTGELFF.

This clonotype was recorded a few times. This may be a read error, as it is one base from a much larger clone. The V gene is TRBV5-4, the J gene TRBJ2-3, with D perhaps matching TRBD2 (5 bases). The CDR3 runs to 15 residues. The germline V and J ends were trimmed by 0 bases and 2 bases, with 10 bases remaining between them. The V gene's germline CDR1 is SGHNT and CDR2 YYREEE (reference sequence). The CDR3 spells CASSLGPGNTDTQYF. The CDR3 DNA is TGTGCCAGCAGCTTGGGTCCGGGGAACACAGATACGCAGTATTTT.

The table lists this clonotype with many counts. The rearrangement links TRBV29-1 to TRBJ1-2; weak D call: TRBD1 (5 bases). The germline V gene encodes CDR1 SQVTM and CDR2 ANQGSEA. The V end lost 8 bases, the J end lost 3 bases, and 13 bases lay between the germline ends. The CDR3 has 12 amino acids. The CDR3 spells CSTLGTDYGYTF. CDR3 DNA: TGCAGCACGCTAGGGACCGACTATGGCTACACCTTC.

This clonotype has ten or more counts. The rearrangement joins TRBV4-1 to TRBJ1-1; perhaps TRBD1 as D (6 bases). The CDR3 runs 15 residues. Germline V gene sequence: CDR1 MGHRA, CDR2 YSYEKL. Trimming took off 7 bases at V and 1 base at J, with 16 bases between the two ends. For the CDR3, the DNA is TGCGCCAGCATGGGGGGCGTGAGAGAGAACACTGAAGCTTTCTTT. It encodes CASMGGVRENTEAFF.